This T cell receptor (beta chain) was documented in a study of blood T cell repertoires in COVID-19. In the study overall: Spain, Italy and the United States supplied samples that represented acute and convalescent COVID-19. The cDNA or gDNA used as material had been derived from T cells, B-cell-depleted T cells, or PBMCs.

The assay was immunoSEQ multiplex PCR, and TCRdb's table has in-frame clones only and misses some. The table shows approximately 240,000 clones, with approximately 84% occurring only once. Trimming at V came to 1 base and at J to 3 bases, leaving 4 bases not matched to a gene. CDR1 is SGHDN and CDR2 is FVKESK in the germline V gene. The CDR3 has 15 amino acids. The sequence came from a woman in her 30s who had recovered from COVID-19. This chain connects TRBV14 to TRBJ2-3, with TRBD2 matching over 7 bases. Sample: peripheral blood. Written as DNA, the CDR3 is TGTGCCAGCAGCCAAGTTAAGGGAGGGACAGATACGCAGTATTTT. This codes for CASSQVKGGTDTQYF. The full variable domain, with the rest looked up from reference TRBV14 and TRBJ2-3, is EAGVTQFPSHSVIEKGQTVTLRCDPISGHDNLYWYRRVMGKEIKFLLHFVKESKQDESGMPNNRFLAERTGGTYSTLKVQPAELEDSGVYFCASSQVKGGTDTQYFGPGTRLTVL.